This passage covers 28 T cell receptor beta chains from one sample sequenced in a study of cytomegalovirus exposure and HLA in healthy donors. Here immunoSEQ multiplex PCR was the method, and the copy in TCRdb shows in-frame clones only, minus some. The table records 100,000 to 150,000 clones, 89% of them present only once. The sample comprised PBMCs. These receptor sequences come from a woman in her late teens or twenties in good health and CMV-seronegative.

The chain employs TRBV14 and TRBJ2-7, with TRBD2 matching 14 bases. The CDR3 totals 18 residues. The germline gives CDR1 SGHDN, CDR2 FVKESK. Trimming removed 0 bases from V and 4 bases from J; junction bases left unmatched: 8. The CDR3 coding sequence is TGTGCCAGCAGCCAAGAACGACTAGCGGGAGGGTTTGGGTACGAGCAGTACTTC. It is translated as CASSQERLAGGFGYEQYF. Looking up the rest from reference TRBV14 and TRBJ2-7 gives the full variable domain: EAGVTQFPSHSVIEKGQTVTLRCDPISGHDNLYWYRRVMGKEIKFLLHFVKESKQDESGMPNNRFLAERTGGTYSTLKVQPAELEDSGVYFCASSQERLAGGFGYEQYFGPGTRLTVT.

This chain uses TRBV28 with TRBJ2-7; TRBD2 matches 13 bases. This CDR3 spans 15 amino acids. V gave up 3 bases and J gave up 7 bases; unmatched junction bases: 6. From germline, CDR1 is MDHEN and CDR2 SYDVKM. The CDR3 sequence is CASSFPGLAGLEQYF. The CDR3 coding sequence is TGTGCCAGCAGTTTTCCGGGACTAGCGGGACTAGAGCAGTACTTC.

This chain uses TRBV7-9 with TRBJ2-7; D is perhaps TRBD1 (6 bases). V lost 5 bases and J lost 2, with 10 bases in between. The CDR3 covers 13 residues. Germline-derived CDR1 and CDR2 are SEHNR and FQNEAQ (reference sequence). The CDR3 region is CASSSTGTYEQYV. The CDR3 coding sequence is TGTGCCAGCAGCAGCACAGGGACCTACGAGCAGTACGTC.

By share of the sample, this clone is medium-sized. This chain joins TRBV6-1 and TRBJ1-6; D is perhaps TRBD1 (5 bases). CDR3 length equals 15 residues. Germline assignment: CDR1 MNHNS and CDR2 SASEGT. Trimming took off 1 base at V and 9 bases at J, with 13 bases between the two ends. CDR3 residues: CASSEEGAGSSPLHF. The CDR3 region has the DNA TGTGCCAGCAGTGAAGAAGGGGCAGGTAGTTCACCCCTCCACTTT.

The gene calls are TRBV13 and TRBJ2-2, with TRBD1 matching over 8 bases. The CDR3 is 15 residues long. Germline CDR1 and CDR2: PRHDT and FYEKMQ (reference sequence). V gave up 0 bases and J gave up 4 bases; unmatched junction bases: 1. CDR3 region: CASSLGTGVTGELFF. The DNA for the CDR3 is TGTGCCAGCAGCTTAGGGACAGGGGTCACCGGGGAGCTGTTTTTT.

This chain links TRBV28 with TRBJ1-1, with D unresolved. The germline V and J ends were trimmed by 10 bases and 0 bases, with 6 bases remaining between them. The CDR3 is 11 amino acids. The germline V gene encodes CDR1 MDHEN and CDR2 SYDVKM. The CDR3 is CATCVNTEAFF. CDR3 bases: TGTGCCACCTGTGTGAACACTGAAGCTTTCTTT.

This chain joins TRBV6-5 and TRBJ2-5; tentative D call: TRBD1 (6 bases). This CDR3 comprises 15 residues. The V gene's germline CDR1 is MNHEY and CDR2 SVGAGI. V dropped 3 bases and J dropped 0 bases, with 11 bases sitting between them. CDR3 amino acids: CASSYVGDNQETQYF. CDR3 bases: TGTGCCAGCAGTTATGTGGGGGACAACCAAGAGACCCAGTACTTC.

The V and J genes are TRBV27 and TRBJ2-1; 11 nucleotides agree with TRBD1. After removal of 3 bases from V and 6 bases from J, the junction contained 7 bases not matched to a gene. The CDR3 loop spans 16 amino acids. Germline loops: CDR1 MNHEY, CDR2 SMNVEV (reference sequence). CDR3 loop: CASSLLGQGAFNEQFF. DNA of the CDR3: TGTGCCAGCAGTTTGCTCGGACAGGGGGCGTTCAATGAGCAGTTCTTC.

The chain joins TRBV9 to TRBJ2-1; D ambiguous. Trimming removed 1 base at V and 6 bases at J, with 8 bases between. Germline CDR1 reads SGDLS; CDR2 reads YYNGEE. This CDR3 spans 13 amino acids. The CDR3 spells CASSVQAPNEQFF. Here the CDR3 DNA reads TGTGCCAGCAGCGTACAGGCCCCCAATGAGCAGTTCTTC.

A word on this clone: A read error may account for a junction end that differs from germline. This chain joins TRBV2 and TRBJ1-4, with D tentatively TRBD1 (5 bases). Germline CDR1 SNHLY, CDR2 FYNNEI. The CDR3 is 13 amino acids. CDR3 nucleotide sequence: TGTGCCAGCAGTATCCGGTCAGTAGGACTAGGGGTTTTT. This gives the protein CASSIRSVGLGVF. The whole variable domain, remainder taken from reference TRBV2 and TRBJ1-4, is EPEVTQTPSHQVTQMGQEVILRCVPISNHLYFYWYRQILGQKVEFLVSFYNNEISEKSEIFDDQFSVERPDGSNFTLKIRSTKLEDSAMYFCASSIRSVGLGVFGSGTQLSVL.

This clone has a single count. The chain employs TRBV7-6 and TRBJ1-6; D is undetermined. Germline lookup yields CDR1 SGHVS and CDR2 FNYEAQ. Trimming shortened V by 1 base and J by 7 bases, and 8 bases separated the two germline ends. This CDR3 is built from 14 residues. The CDR3 DNA reads TGTGCCAGCAGCTTAGGGGCTTCAAATTCACCCCTCCACTTT. Encoded protein: CASSLGASNSPLHF.

The chain has TRBV19 and TRBJ1-5; perhaps TRBD1 as D (6 bases). V gave up 9 bases and J gave up 2 bases, with 20 bases separating them. CDR1 and CDR2 from the germline V gene are LNHDA and SQIVND (reference sequence). This CDR3 spans 16 amino acids. CDR3 sequence reads: CASKTGRGQGNQPQHF. CDR3 coding DNA: TGTGCCAGCAAAACAGGCAGGGGACAAGGCAATCAGCCCCAGCATTTT.

The chain links TRBV18 to TRBJ1-2, with D unresolved. The germline V and J ends were trimmed by 2 bases and 3 bases, with 13 bases remaining between them. CDR3 length: 15 residues. The V gene's germline CDR1 is KGHSH and CDR2 LQKENI. The CDR3 DNA sequence: TGTGCCAGCTCACCAATTGCCAGCGGAGACTATGGCTACACCTTC. This encodes CASSPIASGDYGYTF.

The chain employs TRBV13 and TRBJ1-2; D possibly corresponds to TRBD1 (5 bases). This CDR3 contains 14 residues. Germline V gene data show CDR1 as PRHDT and CDR2 as FYEKMQ (reference sequence). With 5 bases removed from V and 3 bases from J, the gap between germline ends came to 13 bases. The CDR3 loop reads CASSARDLDYGYTF. CDR3 DNA: TGTGCCAGCAGCGCCAGGGATTTGGACTATGGCTACACCTTC.

The chain combines TRBV6-5 with TRBJ2-4; 7 bases are a match to TRBD1. Germline V lookup: CDR1 MNHEY, CDR2 SVGAGI. The V segment lost 4 bases and the J segment 7 bases; nucleotides outside the gene matches: 7. CDR3 length: 14 amino acids. For the CDR3, the DNA is TGTGCCAGCAGTTCGACAGGGAAAGGGAACATTCAGTACTTC. Residues: CASSSTGKGNIQYF.

This clone was detected once. Mismatch with germline at one junction end may stem from a read error. The DNA of the CDR3 is TGCGCCAGCAGCTTGGGGGGGACTAGCGACTCCCACAATGAGCAGTTCTTC. This encodes CASSLGGTSDSHNEQFF. This sequence joins TRBV5-1 and TRBJ2-1, with 10 bases matching TRBD2. This CDR3 region has 17 residues. CDR1 SGHRS and CDR2 YFSETQ come from the germline V gene.

The chain has TRBV5-1 and TRBJ2-3; D is uncertain. Trimming left V 5 bases short and J 1 base short, with 17 bases between. Germline CDR1 reads SGHRS; CDR2 reads YFSETQ. The CDR3 sequence is 16 residues long. CDR3 DNA sequence: TGCGCCAGCAGATCACCCGCGGTCTCCGGCACAGATACGCAGTATTTT. This translates into CASRSPAVSGTDTQYF.

In DNA, the CDR3 is TGTGCCAGCAGTTTTTCCCTACTAGCGGGAGGGCCTTATGAGCAGTTCTTC. Residues: CASSFSLLAGGPYEQFF. The rearrangement joins TRBV27 to TRBJ2-1; 13 nucleotides line up with TRBD2. The CDR3 extends over 17 amino acids. Trimming cost V 3 bases and J 8 bases; bases outside gene matches: 10. The germline V gene has CDR1 MNHEY and CDR2 SMNVEV (reference sequence).

The chain has TRBV4-3 and TRBJ1-4; D may be TRBD1 (6 bases). The CDR3 totals 15 residues. The V gene lost 3 bases and the J gene lost 7 bases, with 15 bases spanning the gap. The V gene's germline CDR1 is LGHNA and CDR2 YSLEER. The CDR3 sequence is CASSQEWGRGEKLFF. The CDR3 DNA sequence: TGCGCCAGCAGCCAGGAATGGGGGCGCGGTGAAAAACTGTTTTTT.

The chain has TRBV5-6 and TRBJ1-5; D might be TRBD1 (6 bases). The CDR3 is 16 residues long. The V end lost 0 bases, the J end lost 7 bases, and 17 bases lay between the germline ends. Germline lookup yields CDR1 SGHDT and CDR2 YYEEEE. CDR3 coding DNA: TGTGCCAGCAGCTTGGTCTACAGGGCTGAGGGGCAGCCCCAGCATTTT. Translation: CASSLVYRAEGQPQHF. The variable domain in full, with the rest retrieved from reference TRBV5-6 and TRBJ1-5, is DAGVTQSPTHLIKTRGQQVTLRCSPKSGHDTVSWYQQALGQGPQFIFQYYEEEERQRGNFPDRFSGHQFPNYSSELNVNALLLGDSALYLCASSLVYRAEGQPQHFGDGTRLSIL.

This sequence joins TRBV5-1 and TRBJ2-3, with D uncertain. Per germline, CDR1 SGHRS and CDR2 YFSETQ. The CDR3 runs to 14 residues. With 1 base removed from V and 4 bases from J, the gap between germline ends came to 10 bases. CDR3: CASSLLVAADTQYF. In DNA form, the CDR3 reads TGCGCCAGCAGCTTGCTAGTCGCTGCAGATACGCAGTATTTT.

This chain connects TRBV7-2 to TRBJ2-7; 7 nucleotides agree with TRBD2. Unmatched junction bases numbered 9, after V lost 6 bases and J lost 4 bases. The germline gives CDR1 SGHTA, CDR2 FQGNSA. The CDR3 spans 14 residues. As DNA, the CDR3 is TGTGCCAGCAGGAGGGACTACAATTCGTACGAGCAGTACTTC. It encodes CASRRDYNSYEQYF.

The CDR3 is CASSLIGTDTQYF. The CDR3 nucleotides are TGTGCCAGCAGTTTAATCGGCACAGATACGCAGTATTTT. The chain carries TRBV7-9 and TRBJ2-3; D remains unclear. Germline V CDR1 and CDR2: SEHNR, FQNEAQ (reference sequence). The V gene lost 6 bases and the J gene lost 1 base, with 8 bases spanning the gap. This CDR3 has 13 residues. The complete variable domain, with remaining parts taken from reference TRBV7-9 and TRBJ2-3, reads DTGVSQNPRHKITKRGQNVTFRCDPISEHNRLYWYRQTLGQGPEFLTYFQNEAQLEKSRLLSDRFSAERPKGSFSTLEIQRTEQGDSAMYLCASSLIGTDTQYFGPGTRLTVL.

The V gene is TRBV30, the J gene TRBJ1-1, with a possible D match to TRBD1 (6 bases). The germline V and J ends were trimmed by 4 bases and 0 bases, with 12 bases remaining between them. CDR3 length: 14 amino acids. Germline CDR1 and CDR2: GTSNPN and SVGIG (reference sequence). The CDR3 sequence is CAWKGGELNTEAFF. The CDR3 nucleotides read TGTGCCTGGAAAGGGGGGGAATTGAACACTGAAGCTTTCTTT.

The table lists this clone with a few counts. The chain uses TRBV6-6 and TRBJ1-5; 7 bases align to TRBD1. V shed 9 bases, J shed 5 bases, and the junction held 4 bases outside the gene matches. CDR1 and CDR2 from the germline V gene are MNHNY and SVGAGI (reference sequence). This CDR3 has 12 amino acids. In DNA, the CDR3 is TGTGCCAGTTCCCAGGGGGATCAGCCCCAGCATTTT. Translated, it gives CASSQGDQPQHF.

The V gene is TRBV27, the J gene TRBJ2-1; 7 nucleotides line up with TRBD2. J was trimmed by 0 bases and V by 5 bases; bases with no gene match: 10. Germline-derived CDR1 and CDR2 are MNHEY and SMNVEV (reference sequence). This CDR3 comprises 17 residues. CDR3: CASSPYSGLSSYNEQFF. For the CDR3, the DNA is TGTGCCAGCAGTCCATATAGCGGGCTGAGCTCCTACAATGAGCAGTTCTTC.

The chain combines TRBV6-5 with TRBJ2-5, with D possibly matching TRBD1 (6 bases). The CDR3 length is 14 residues. Trimming took off 1 base at V and 4 bases at J, with 10 bases between the two ends. Germline V gene sequence: CDR1 MNHEY, CDR2 SVGAGI. CDR3 loop: CASSYLGAGETQYF. As DNA, the CDR3 is TGTGCCAGCAGTTACTTGGGGGCCGGAGAGACCCAGTACTTC.

The rearrangement links TRBV7-6 to TRBJ1-4; 7 bases agree with TRBD1. V was clipped by 9 bases and J by 8 bases; unmatched bases: 21. The CDR3 covers 17 residues. Looked up from germline, CDR1 is SGHVS and CDR2 is FNYEAQ. DNA for the CDR3: TGTGCCAGTCAGCTTAGTGGTCCTGGGACAGAAGGAGAAAAACTGTTTTTT. Protein sequence: CASQLSGPGTEGEKLFF. Full variable domain (outside the CDR3, taken from reference TRBV7-6 and TRBJ1-4): GAGVSQSPRYKVTKRGQDVALRCDPISGHVSLYWYRQALGQGPEFLTYFNYEAQQDKSGLPNDRFSAERPEGSISTLTIQRTEQRDSAMYRCASQLSGPGTEGEKLFFGSGTQLSVL.